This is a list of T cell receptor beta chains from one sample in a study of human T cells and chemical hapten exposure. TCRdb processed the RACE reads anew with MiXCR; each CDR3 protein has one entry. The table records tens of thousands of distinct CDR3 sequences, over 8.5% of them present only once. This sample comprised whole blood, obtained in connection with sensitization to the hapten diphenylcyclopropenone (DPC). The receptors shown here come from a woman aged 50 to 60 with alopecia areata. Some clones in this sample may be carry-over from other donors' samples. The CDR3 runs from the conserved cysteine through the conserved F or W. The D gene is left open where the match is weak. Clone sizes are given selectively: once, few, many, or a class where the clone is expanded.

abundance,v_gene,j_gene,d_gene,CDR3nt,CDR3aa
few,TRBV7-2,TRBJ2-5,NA,TGTGCCAGCAGCCATGGCGGGATTGAGACCCAGTACTTC,CASSHGGIETQYF
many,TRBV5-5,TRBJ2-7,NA,TGTGCCAGCAGTCAGCCACTACGGCAAAGGTACTACGAGCAGTACTTC,CASSQPLRQRYYEQYF
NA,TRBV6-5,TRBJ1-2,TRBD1,TGTGCCAGCAGTGACTGGACAGGCCTTAACTATGGCTACACCTTC,CASSDWTGLNYGYTF
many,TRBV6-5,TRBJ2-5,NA,TGTGCCAGCAGTTACGGGGCGACGACTACTATAAAATCTGGGACCCAGTACTTC,CASSYGATTTIKSGTQYF
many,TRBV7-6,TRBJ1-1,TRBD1,TGTGCCAGCAGCCCGGGACAGGGGGAGACTGAAGCTTTCTTT,CASSPGQGETEAFF
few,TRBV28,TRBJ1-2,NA,TGTGCCAGCAGCAGTTTGTTCTATGGCTACACCTTC,CASSSLFYGYTF
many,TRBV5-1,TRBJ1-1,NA,TGCGCCAGCAGCTTGGTGGGGGCCAGCACTGAAGCTTTCTTT,CASSLVGASTEAFF
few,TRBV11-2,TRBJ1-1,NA,TGTGCCAGCAGCCCCCAACGCACTGAAGCTTTCTTT,CASSPQRTEAFF
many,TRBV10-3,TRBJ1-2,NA,TGTGCCATCAAATTACAGGGTGGCTATGGCTACACCTTC,CAIKLQGGYGYTF
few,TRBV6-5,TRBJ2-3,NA,TGTGCCAGCAGTTACTCCGGCGGTAGCGGTAGGGCAGATACGCAGTATTTT,CASSYSGGSGRADTQYF
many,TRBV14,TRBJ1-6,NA,TGTGCCAGCAGCCGCTACGGACAGACTGCGGGTTCACCCCTCCACTTT,CASSRYGQTAGSPLHF
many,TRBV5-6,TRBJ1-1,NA,TGTGCCAGCAGCTTGGCTGGGGGCCCTGAAGCTTTCTTT,CASSLAGGPEAFF
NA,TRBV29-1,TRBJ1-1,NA,TGCAGCGTCCGACGCGGGGGCACTGAAGCTTTCTTT,CSVRRGGTEAFF
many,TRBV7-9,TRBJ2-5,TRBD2,TGTGCCAGCAGCTTATGGTTGAGCGGGGGGCAAGAGACCCAGTACTTC,CASSLWLSGGQETQYF
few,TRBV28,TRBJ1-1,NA,TGTGCCAGCGGCAGGGAGTACACTGAAGCTTTCTTT,CASGREYTEAFF
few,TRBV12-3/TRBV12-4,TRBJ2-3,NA,TGTGCCAGCAGCCGCCGGGGGTTCTCAGATACGCAGTATTTT,CASSRRGFSDTQYF
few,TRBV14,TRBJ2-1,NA,TGTGCCAGCAGCGACGACTACTACAATGAGCAGTTCTTC,CASSDDYYNEQFF
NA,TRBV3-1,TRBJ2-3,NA,TGTGCCAACAGCCCAACCCTAGACACAGATACGCAGTATTTT,CANSPTLDTDTQYF
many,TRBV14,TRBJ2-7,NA,TGTGCCAGCAGCCAAGATGAGGCCCTCCCCTACGAGCAGTACTTC,CASSQDEALPYEQYF
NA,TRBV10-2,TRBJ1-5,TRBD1,TGCGCCAGCAGTAAGACAGGGGGAGATCAGCCCCAGCATTTT,CASSKTGGDQPQHF
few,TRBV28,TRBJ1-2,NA,TGTGCCAGCAGGCCGGACAGCGTAGGCTACACCTTC,CASRPDSVGYTF
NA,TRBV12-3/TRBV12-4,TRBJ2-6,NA,TGTGCCAGCAGTTTGAGGCCCATATCCTCTGGGGCCAACGTCCTGACTTTC,CASSLRPISSGANVLTF
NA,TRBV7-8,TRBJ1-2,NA,TGTGCCAGCAGCTTTACAGTGCGCCGTCCAATGAACTATGGCTACACCTTC,CASSFTVRRPMNYGYTF
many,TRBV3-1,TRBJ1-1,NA,TGTGCCAGCAGCCAGGCCCGCACTGAAGCTTTCTTT,CASSQARTEAFF
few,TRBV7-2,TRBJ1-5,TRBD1,TGTGCCAGCAGCCCCCGACAGGGACAAGGACAGCCCCAGCATTTT,CASSPRQGQGQPQHF
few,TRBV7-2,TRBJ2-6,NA,TGTGCCAGCAGCTTAGGAAGAACAGGGGAGGTTCTAAGGGCCAACGTCCTGACTTTC,CASSLGRTGEVLRANVLTF
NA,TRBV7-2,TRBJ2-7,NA,TGTGCCAGCAGCTTAACCCGGACAGCCTACGAGCAGTACTTC,CASSLTRTAYEQYF
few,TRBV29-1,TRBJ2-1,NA,TGCAGCGGATCCCCCGAGGGTGTCTACAATGAGCAGTTCTTC,CSGSPEGVYNEQFF
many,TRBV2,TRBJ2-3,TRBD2,TGTGCCAGCAGCGGAGGACTAGCTCGGTCAGATACGCAGTATTTT,CASSGGLARSDTQYF
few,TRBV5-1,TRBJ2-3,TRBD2,TGCGCCAGCAGGACACTAGCGGGAGAAGATACGCAGTATTTT,CASRTLAGEDTQYF
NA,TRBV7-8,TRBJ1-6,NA,TGTGCCAGCTTTTTTCATCCCAACCCCTTAGGACCCCTCCACTTT,CASFFHPNPLGPLHF
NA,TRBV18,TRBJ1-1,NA,TGTGCCAGCTCCCCACCTCCCGCGGTGAACACTGAAGCTTTCTTT,CASSPPPAVNTEAFF
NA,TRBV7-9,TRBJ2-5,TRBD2,TGTGCCAGCGAAGGGACAGAAATCTTAGCGGGGGCCGGAGAGACCCAGTACTTC,CASEGTEILAGAGETQYF
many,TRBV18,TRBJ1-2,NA,TGTGCCAGCTCACTAAACGGGCGATTCCCCGGCTACACCTTC,CASSLNGRFPGYTF
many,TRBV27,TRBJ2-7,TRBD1,TGTGCCAGCGCGCTCCGACAGGGATGGGACGAGCAGTACTTC,CASALRQGWDEQYF
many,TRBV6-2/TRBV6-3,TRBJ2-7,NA,TGTGCCAGCAGTTACGCGGAGGTGGGGTTCTACGAGCAGTACTTC,CASSYAEVGFYEQYF
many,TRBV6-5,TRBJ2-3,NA,TGTGCCAGCAGTTACGGACAGTACCCTCCAGTGGGTACGCAGTATTTT,CASSYGQYPPVGTQYF
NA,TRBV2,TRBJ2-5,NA,TGTGCCAGCAGGGACGAAGCGACCCAGTACTTC,CASRDEATQYF
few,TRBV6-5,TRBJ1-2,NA,TGTGCCAGCAGTTTGGGACATCGAACTCCTGGCTACACCTTC,CASSLGHRTPGYTF
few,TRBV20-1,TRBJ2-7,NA,TGCAGTGCTAGAGATATTCGCGGAGGGGATTACGAGCAGTACTTC,CSARDIRGGDYEQYF
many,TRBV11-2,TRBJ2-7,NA,NA,CASSFGPGTPYEQYF
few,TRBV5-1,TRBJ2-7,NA,TGCGCCAGCAGCTTGGTAGGGGCCCTAACCTACGAGCAGTACTTC,CASSLVGALTYEQYF
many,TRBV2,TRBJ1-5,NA,TGTGCCAGCAGTGCAGGGCAGGGCGAACAGCCCCAGCATTTT,CASSAGQGEQPQHF
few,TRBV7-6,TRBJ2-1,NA,TGTGCCAGCAGCTCGACCCCCCCCCTTAGCCTCCAACTCAATGAGCAGTTCTTC,CASSSTPPLSLQLNEQFF
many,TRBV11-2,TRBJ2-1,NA,TGTGCCAGCAGCCAAAGCGAGGGGAATGAGCAGTTCTTC,CASSQSEGNEQFF
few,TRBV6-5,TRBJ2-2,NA,TGTGCCAGCAGCAGTTTCGTGGGGGCGCGGGACACCGGGGAGCTGTTTTTT,CASSSFVGARDTGELFF
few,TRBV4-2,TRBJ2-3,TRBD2,TGTGCCAGCAGCCAAGGGGTACTAGCGACTAGCACAGATACGCAGTATTTT,CASSQGVLATSTDTQYF
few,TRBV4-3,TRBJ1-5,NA,TGCGCCAGCAGCCAAGAGGCTAGCAATCAGCCCCAGCATTTT,CASSQEASNQPQHF
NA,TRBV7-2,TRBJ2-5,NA,TGTGCCAGCAGCTTGGGGGGCCCCCGAGAGACCCAGTACTTC,CASSLGGPRETQYF
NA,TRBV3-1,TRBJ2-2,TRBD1,TGTGCCAGCAGCCGAAACGGACAGGGACGTAGCACCGGGGAGCTGTTTTTT,CASSRNGQGRSTGELFF